This T cell receptor (beta chain) originates from a study of response to subunit inactivated influenza vaccine. The V gene lost 8 bases and the J gene lost 8 bases, with 25 bases spanning the gap. The CDR3 covers 16 residues. TCRdb processed the RT-PCR reads anew with MiXCR; each CDR3 protein has one entry. Of around 480,000 distinct CDR3 sequences in the sample, 16% were seen once. This clonotype was recorded a few times. J is TRBJ2-1 and V is TRBV23-1; D possibly uses TRBD1 or TRBD2 (5 bases each). TRBV23-1 is flagged as an ORF with uncertain function. The source is a man between 50 and 75 years old who received an inactivated influenza vaccine. Sample: CD4+ T cells sorted from PBMCs, taken around 25 months after vaccination. CDR3 loop: CASCLAAGSLGDEQFF. The DNA of the CDR3 is TGCGCCAGCTGTTTGGCGGCAGGGAGTTTGGGCGATGAGCAGTTCTTC.